The sequence of this T cell receptor beta chain was determined in a study of shared clonotypes between healthy human individuals. Worth noting for this clone: Its antigen is not known.

Study-level points and caveats: Naive CD4 clonotype sharing across four donors was 5% to 6%. Sampling was confined to blood; repertoires within tissues likely differ. In general, naive subsets displayed greater estimated richness than memory subsets did.

Sequenced by immunoSEQ multiplex PCR; TCRdb stores in-frame clones only, minus some. The sample gives around 1.1 million clones, approximately 80% of which show up once; around 0.6% is in the top ten. A split of CD4+ cells into CD45RA+ naive and CD45RA-negative memory subsets was performed. Deletions cut 6 bases from V and 8 bases from J, with 17 bases between. This CDR3 has 14 amino acids. Germline V gene lookup returns CDR1 KGHSH and CDR2 LQKENI. Sequences were obtained from memory CD4+ T cells from PBMCs. Subset given: CD45RA-negative fraction. The genes are TRBV18 and TRBJ2-4, with D perhaps matching TRBD2 (6 bases). The source is a young man in good health. Some clones in this sample may be carry-over from other donors' samples. In nucleotides, the CDR3 is TGTGCCAGCTCGGAACCGGGTTCGGGGGACATTCAGTACTTC. The encoded protein is CASSEPGSGDIQYF.